This note documents a single T cell receptor beta chain sequence. Its target is unknown. Primers included in the PCR were 60 Vbeta and 13 Jbeta primers. Libraries were prepared by immunoSEQ multiplex PCR; TCRdb keeps only in-frame clonotypes and omits some of them. The sample holds about 200,000 clones, around four fifths seen once. Germline CDR1 is MNHNS and CDR2 is SASEGT. The CDR3 is 18 amino acids. V trimming: 1 base; J trimming: 4 bases; junction bases outside the gene matches: 12. The data were obtained in a study of cytomegalovirus exposure and HLA in healthy donors. In the study overall: Around 180 million T cells yielded some 120 million unique TCR beta sequences in earlier analysis.

Study-level results: The presence/absence work took it that sequencing depth was about the same across donors.

This sequence originates from a male donor in good health and CMV-seronegative. The chain uses TRBV6-1 and TRBJ1-2; TRBD1 matches at 10 bases. The source material was PBMCs. CDR3 sequence reads: CASSEGGTGVRGSYGYTF. In DNA, the CDR3 is TGTGCCAGCAGTGAAGGAGGGACAGGGGTACGGGGAAGCTATGGCTACACCTTC.